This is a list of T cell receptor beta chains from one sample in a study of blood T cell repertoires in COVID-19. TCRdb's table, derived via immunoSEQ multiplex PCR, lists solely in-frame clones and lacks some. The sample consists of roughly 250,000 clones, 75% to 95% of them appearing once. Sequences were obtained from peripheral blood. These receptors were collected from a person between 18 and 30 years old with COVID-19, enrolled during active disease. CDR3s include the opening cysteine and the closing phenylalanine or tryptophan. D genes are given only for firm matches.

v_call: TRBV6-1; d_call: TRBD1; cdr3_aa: CASSEVGQGAIGNTGELFF
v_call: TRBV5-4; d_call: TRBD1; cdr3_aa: CASSPPGQEVSYEQYF
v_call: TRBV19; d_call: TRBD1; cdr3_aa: CASLQGNEQYF
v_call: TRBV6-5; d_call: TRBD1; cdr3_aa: CASSLTGQGEKLFF
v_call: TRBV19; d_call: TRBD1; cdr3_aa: CASSLPGQRNYGYTF
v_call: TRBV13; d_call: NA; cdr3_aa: CASSLPRTSTDTQYF
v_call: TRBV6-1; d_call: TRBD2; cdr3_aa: CASSSSLAGVEQFF
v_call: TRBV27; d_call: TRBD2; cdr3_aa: CASRDLSGGRLPGELFF
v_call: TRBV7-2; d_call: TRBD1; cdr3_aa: CASSLVWAGGEDTQYF
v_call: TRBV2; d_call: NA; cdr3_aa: CASSDIGGRKETQYF
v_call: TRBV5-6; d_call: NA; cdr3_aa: CASSRPMETQYF
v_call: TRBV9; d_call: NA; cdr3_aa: CASSVRETETYNEQFF
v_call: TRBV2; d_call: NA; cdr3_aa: CASFRGARGYTF
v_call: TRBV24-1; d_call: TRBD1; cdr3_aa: CATRQGGTEAFF
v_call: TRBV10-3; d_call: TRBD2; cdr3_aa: CAISEASGYEQYF
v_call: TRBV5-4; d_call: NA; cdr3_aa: CASRMGGAQGIVRTEAFF
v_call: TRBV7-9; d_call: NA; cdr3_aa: CASSLSVLSIDTQYF
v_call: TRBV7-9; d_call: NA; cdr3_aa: CASSLLPSSTSNTGELFF
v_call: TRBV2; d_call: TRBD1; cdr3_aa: CASSRTGGAETQYF
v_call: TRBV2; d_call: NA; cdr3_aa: CASSDRGLPITPEKLFF
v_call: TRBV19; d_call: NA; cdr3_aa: CASKIPGGDTQYF
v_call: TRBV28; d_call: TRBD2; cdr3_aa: CASSSTSGRQNGELFF
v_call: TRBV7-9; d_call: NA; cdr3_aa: CASSLVGQGTEAFF
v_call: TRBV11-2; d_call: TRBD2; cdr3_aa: CASSLGLAGSYEQYF
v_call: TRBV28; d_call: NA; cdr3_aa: CASSKQGNTEAFF
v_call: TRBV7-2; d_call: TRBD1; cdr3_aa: CASSSGQGYGYTF
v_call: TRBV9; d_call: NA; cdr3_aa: CASSVTSGGLSTDTQYF
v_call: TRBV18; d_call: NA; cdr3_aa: CASSPTDDTEAFF
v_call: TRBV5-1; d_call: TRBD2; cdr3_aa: CASSLDGWGGNEQFF
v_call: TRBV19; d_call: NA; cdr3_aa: CASSIFRGSTGELFF
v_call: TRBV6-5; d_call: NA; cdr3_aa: CASSTGHPNTDTQYF
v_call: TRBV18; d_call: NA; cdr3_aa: CASSLNSYGELFF
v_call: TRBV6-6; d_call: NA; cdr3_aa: CASSPGGNIQYF
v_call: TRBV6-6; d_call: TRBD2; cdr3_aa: CASSYRAGKGTDTQYF
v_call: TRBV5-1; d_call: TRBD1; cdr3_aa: CASSPRDREETQYF
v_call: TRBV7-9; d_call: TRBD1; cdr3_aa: CASSPGGSSTDTQYF
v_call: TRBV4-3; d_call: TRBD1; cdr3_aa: CASSPGGGSNQPQHF
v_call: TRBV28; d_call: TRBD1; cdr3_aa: CASSGTGWNEQFF